The source of this T cell receptor beta chain is a study of molecular identifiers for immune sequencing clone quantification. The overall study: In replicates, RNA from 20,000 or 100,000 naive CD8 cells was divided five ways and four parts were sequenced.

Naive CD8 libraries used roughly 17,000 to 1,000,000 sorted cells and 10%, 30% or 50% RNA. TCRdb re-analysed the PCR reads in MiXCR, keeping a single row per CDR3 protein. Here the sample spans 250,000 to 400,000 distinct CDR3 sequences, about a fifth being singletons. Germline CDR1 reads LNHNV; CDR2 reads YYDKDF (reference sequence). V dropped 0 bases and J dropped 4 bases, with 11 bases sitting between them. There are 15 residues in the CDR3. This clonotype was counted many times. Sample: naive CD8+ T cells from blood, with Jurkat cell RNA spiked in. Indicated subset: FACS-sorted CD8+CD4-CCR7+CD45RA+ naive T cells. The source of this sequence is a human donor in good health. Some libraries in this study had Jurkat cell RNA spiked in. The J gene is TRBJ2-3, the V gene TRBV15; possible D gene TRBD1, 6 bases. The CDR3 spells CATSRDLAGADTQYF. CDR3 bases: TGTGCCACCAGCAGAGATCTTGCAGGGGCAGATACGCAGTATTTT.